Below are 10 T cell receptor beta chains sequenced from a single sample in a study of control samples from healthy donors and cancer patients. Profiling relied on immunoSEQ multiplex PCR, and the TCRdb table lists in-frame clones only, not all of them. The repertoire consists of roughly 88,000 clones, with 91% occurring once and the leading ten covering approximately 15%. The sample comprised blood. These receptors were obtained from a man aged 50-59 years in good health.

This clone came up a few times. V gene TRBV5-1 combines with J gene TRBJ2-3, with 9 bases identical to TRBD2. V was pared by 0 bases and J by 1 base, with 0 bases of the junction left unmatched. This CDR3 is 15 amino acids long. The germline V gene encodes CDR1 SGHRS and CDR2 YFSETQ. Written as DNA, the CDR3 is TGCGCCAGCAGCTTGGGGACTAGCGGCACAGATACGCAGTATTTT. Its protein product is CASSLGTSGTDTQYF.

This clone was observed once. V is TRBV5-1 and J is TRBJ1-1; 7 positions agree with TRBD1. Germline V lookup: CDR1 SGHRS, CDR2 YFSETQ. There are 15 residues in the CDR3. V was pared by 4 bases and J by 0 bases, with 6 bases of the junction left unmatched. Here the CDR3 reads CASSPGTVMNTEAFF. The CDR3, as DNA: TGCGCCAGCAGCCCGGGGACAGTAATGAACACTGAAGCTTTCTTT.

The chain uses TRBV3-1 (or the pseudogene TRBV3-2) and TRBJ1-2, with TRBD1 identical over 7 bases. CDR3 length: 14 amino acids. V was clipped by 4 bases and J by 5 bases; unmatched bases: 7. Germline V gene data show CDR1 as LGHDT and CDR2 as YNNKEL (reference sequence). The CDR3 nucleotides are TGTGCCAGCAGCCTAGGGACAGCTTCATATGGCTACACCTTC. Translating it yields CASSLGTASYGYTF.

The chain joins TRBV7-9 to TRBJ2-2, with a weak D call TRBD1 (5 bases). The CDR3 has 15 residues. Germline V lookup: CDR1 SEHNR, CDR2 FQNEAQ (reference sequence). Trimming left V 3 bases short and J 1 base short, with 9 bases between. For the CDR3, the DNA is TGTGCCAGCAGCTTGGGCAGGGAGAACACCGGGGAGCTGTTTTTT. Protein sequence: CASSLGRENTGELFF.

The chain has TRBV7-2 and TRBJ1-2; 7 bases are shared with TRBD1. The CDR3 contains 13 residues. The germline V gene has CDR1 SGHTA and CDR2 FQGNSA. The ends lost 1 base at V and 8 bases at J; junction bases unmatched: 4. The CDR3 region is CASSLEQGIGYTF. The CDR3 DNA reads TGTGCCAGCAGCTTAGAACAGGGGATCGGCTACACCTTC.

This clone came up once. The V and J genes are TRBV30 and TRBJ1-6, with D unclear. Germline loops: CDR1 GTSNPN, CDR2 SVGIG (reference sequence). Between the trimmed V and J ends, which lost 1 base and 7 bases, there was a span of 8 bases. The CDR3 is made up of 13 amino acids. In DNA form, the CDR3 reads TGTGCCTGGAGTGGCGTGGGGAATTCACCCCTCCACTTT. This gives the protein CAWSGVGNSPLHF.

This rearrangement joins TRBV12-3 or TRBV12-4 to TRBJ1-5; 9 bases line up with TRBD1. J gave up 7 bases and V 6 bases, and 4 bases lay outside the gene matches. The length of the CDR3 is 13 residues. This chain's CDR3 is CASSGQGRQPQHF. The CDR3, as DNA: TGTGCCAGCAGCGGACAGGGGAGGCAGCCCCAGCATTTT.

The chain uses TRBV30 and TRBJ1-2, with D tentatively TRBD1 (5 bases). The CDR3 is made up of 13 amino acids. Trimming stripped 3 bases from V and 5 bases from J, with 13 bases between. The germline V gene has CDR1 GTSNPN and CDR2 SVGIG (reference sequence). In nucleotides, the CDR3 is TGTGCCTGGAGGCCCCTCGACAGTTATGGCTACACCTTC. It encodes CAWRPLDSYGYTF.

V gene TRBV7-2 combines with J gene TRBJ2-3, with D unclear. Trimming stripped 5 bases from V and 7 bases from J, with 10 bases between. The CDR3 consists of 12 residues. The germline V gene has CDR1 SGHTA and CDR2 FQGNSA. The CDR3 DNA follows: TGTGCCAGCAGCGAACATGCACATACGCAGTATTTT. Amino acids: CASSEHAHTQYF.

This clone has just one count. The chain joins TRBV30 to TRBJ1-4; TRBD1 matches 9 bases. CDR3 size: 15 residues. The V and J ends lost 0 bases and 8 bases, in that order; junction bases with no gene match: 7. CDR1 is GTSNPN, CDR2 SVGIG, per germline (reference sequence). CDR3 protein: CAWSVGGTGKEKLFF. The CDR3 region has the DNA TGTGCCTGGAGTGTGGGTGGGACAGGGAAAGAAAAACTGTTTTTT.